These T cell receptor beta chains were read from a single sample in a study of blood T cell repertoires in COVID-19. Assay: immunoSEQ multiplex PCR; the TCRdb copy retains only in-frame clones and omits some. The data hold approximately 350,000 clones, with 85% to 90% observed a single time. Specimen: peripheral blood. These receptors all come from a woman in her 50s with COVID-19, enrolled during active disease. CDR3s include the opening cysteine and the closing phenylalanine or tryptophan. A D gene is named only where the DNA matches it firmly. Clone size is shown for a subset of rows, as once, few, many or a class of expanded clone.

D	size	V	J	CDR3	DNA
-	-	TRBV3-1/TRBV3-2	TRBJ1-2	CASSQQQGSGYTF	TGTGCCAGCAGCCAACAACAGGGCAGCGGCTACACCTTC
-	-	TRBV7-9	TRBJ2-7	CASSITSGAYEQYF	TGTGCCAGCAGCATAACGTCCGGGGCCTACGAGCAGTACTTC
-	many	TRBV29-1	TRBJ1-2	CSTAGTLSYGYTF	TGCAGCACCGCCGGGACATTGAGCTATGGCTACACCTTC
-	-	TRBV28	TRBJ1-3	CASSSNTIYF	TGTGCCAGCAGCTCAAACACCATATATTTT
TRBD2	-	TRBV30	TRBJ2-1	CAWSSGTSGRYSYNEQFF	TGTGCCTGGAGCTCAGGGACTAGCGGGAGGTACTCCTACAATGAGCAGTTCTTC
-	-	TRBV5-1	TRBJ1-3	CASSLGPGGGNTIYF	TGCGCCAGCAGCTTGGGTCCAGGTGGTGGAAACACCATATATTTT
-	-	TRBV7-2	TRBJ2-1	CASSPMPTYNEQFF	TGTGCCAGCAGCCCTATGCCAACTTACAATGAGCAGTTCTTC
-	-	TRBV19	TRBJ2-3	CASSGQSDTQYF	TGTGCCAGTAGTGGGCAATCAGATACGCAGTATTTT
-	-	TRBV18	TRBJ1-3	CASSPGTGSSGNTIYF	TGTGCCAGCTCACCAGGTACGGGGAGCTCTGGAAACACCATATATTTT
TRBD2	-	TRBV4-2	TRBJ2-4	CASSQALGLAGGIQYF	TGTGCCAGCAGCCAAGCTCTGGGACTAGCGGGGGGGATTCAGTACTTC
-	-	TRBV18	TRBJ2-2	CASSPLVASATGELFF	TGTGCCAGCTCACCACTAGTGGCTAGCGCCACCGGGGAGCTGTTTTTT
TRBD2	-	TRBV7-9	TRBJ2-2	CASRRTSGSAGELFF	TGTGCCAGCAGAAGGACTAGCGGGAGTGCCGGGGAGCTGTTTTTT